Each of the 27 T cell receptor beta chains below was sequenced from the same sample in a study of T cells in localized non-small cell lung cancer. Measured with immunoSEQ multiplex PCR; TCRdb has only the in-frame clones, and not every one. The sample lists 4,500 to 6,500 clones, around 60% occurring once. The sample in question was lymph node tissue, obtained before any cancer treatment. The receptor set was obtained from a male donor aged 60 or over with stage I squamous cell lung carcinoma.

This clone was recorded a few times. The chain combines TRBV9 with TRBJ2-1, with 8 bases matching TRBD1. This CDR3 is built from 14 residues. The V gene end was trimmed by 0 bases and the J gene end by 9 bases; junction bases not matched to a gene: 5. The V gene's germline CDR1 is SGDLS and CDR2 YYNGEE. CDR3 residues: CASSVEGQGSEQFF. DNA for the CDR3: TGTGCCAGCAGCGTAGAAGGACAGGGCAGTGAGCAGTTCTTC.

V gene TRBV6-8 combines with J gene TRBJ2-7, with D unresolved. This CDR3 is 12 amino acids long. Trimming removed 5 bases at V and 3 bases at J, with 8 bases between. CDR1 MNHGY and CDR2 SAAAGT come from the germline V gene. In DNA, the CDR3 is TGTGCCAGCAGTCCAACCAACTACGAGCAGTACTTC. It codes for CASSPTNYEQYF.

This chain links TRBV14 with TRBJ1-3, with D hard to call. Deletions cut 4 bases from V and 4 bases from J, with 8 bases between. Germline values: CDR1 SGHDN, CDR2 FVKESK. There are 13 residues in the CDR3. For the CDR3, the DNA is TGTGCCAGCAGCCCGGGAGGGGGAAACACCATATATTTT. Protein product: CASSPGGGNTIYF. The full variable domain, completed using reference TRBV14 and TRBJ1-3, is EAGVTQFPSHSVIEKGQTVTLRCDPISGHDNLYWYRRVMGKEIKFLLHFVKESKQDESGMPNNRFLAERTGGTYSTLKVQPAELEDSGVYFCASSPGGGNTIYFGEGSWLTVV.

The V gene is TRBV18, the J gene TRBJ2-1, with 9 bases identical to TRBD1. In germline, CDR1 is KGHSH, CDR2 LQKENI. Unmatched junction bases numbered 5, after V lost 3 bases and J lost 8 bases. This CDR3 contains 14 residues. The chain's CDR3 is CASSPGQGIDEQFF. The CDR3 DNA sequence: TGTGCCAGCTCACCGGGACAGGGAATAGATGAGCAGTTCTTC.

V gene TRBV19 combines with J gene TRBJ2-1, with TRBD2 matching 9 bases. CDR1 LNHDA and CDR2 SQIVND come from the germline V gene (reference sequence). This CDR3 has 16 amino acids. Trimming cost V 3 bases and J 2 bases; bases outside gene matches: 5. The CDR3 spells CASSIGAGGAYNEQFF. As DNA, the CDR3 is TGTGCCAGTAGTATCGGGGCGGGAGGGGCCTACAATGAGCAGTTCTTC.

This clone has only a few counts. J is TRBJ2-7 and V is TRBV6-8; a weak D match, TRBD2 (6 bases). In germline, CDR1 is MNHGY, CDR2 SAAAGT. The CDR3 extends over 13 amino acids. V was pared by 10 bases and J by 2 bases, with 15 bases between. Here the CDR3 DNA reads TGTGCCATCAGGCGGGACGGAGCCTACGAGCAGTACTTC. It is translated as CAIRRDGAYEQYF.

The gene calls are TRBV10-3 and TRBJ2-1; 11 bases agree with TRBD2. The V segment lost 0 bases and the J segment 3 bases; nucleotides outside the gene matches: 1. Germline lookup yields CDR1 ENHRY and CDR2 SYGVKD. The CDR3 runs 16 residues. The CDR3 is CAISESGLAGYNEQFF. The CDR3 DNA reads TGTGCCATCAGTGAGTCTGGACTAGCGGGCTACAATGAGCAGTTCTTC.

This clone was observed a few times. The gene calls are TRBV18 and TRBJ2-5; D is undetermined. Germline V gene lookup returns CDR1 KGHSH and CDR2 LQKENI. Trimming took off 2 bases at V and 5 bases at J, with 6 bases between the two ends. This CDR3 region has 12 residues. Written as DNA, the CDR3 is TGTGCCAGCTCACCAAACCGGGAGACCCAGTACTTC. It translates to CASSPNRETQYF.

The V and J genes are TRBV28 and TRBJ1-1; D is unclear. This CDR3 is built from 13 residues. Trimming removed 3 bases from V and 4 bases from J, with 9 bases in between. Germline V gene lookup returns CDR1 MDHEN and CDR2 SYDVKM. The CDR3 here is CASSLKPGTEAFF. CDR3 coding DNA: TGTGCCAGCAGTTTGAAACCGGGCACTGAAGCTTTCTTT.

The V and J genes are TRBV19 and TRBJ2-5; 13 bases map to TRBD2. Trimming took 4 bases from V and 5 from J; bases not matched to a gene: 4. This CDR3 contains 15 residues. Germline V gene lookup returns CDR1 LNHDA and CDR2 SQIVND (reference sequence). The CDR3 protein is CASSKLAGGGETQYF. The CDR3 nucleotides read TGTGCCAGTAGTAAACTAGCGGGAGGGGGTGAGACCCAGTACTTC.

V is TRBV18 and J is TRBJ2-1; 7 bases line up with TRBD2. The CDR3 is made up of 14 amino acids. The V segment lost 6 bases and the J segment 7 bases; nucleotides outside the gene matches: 9. Germline V gives CDR1 KGHSH, CDR2 LQKENI. The CDR3, as DNA: TGTGCCAGCTCCCGGGCGGGAGAGGGTAATGAGCAGTTCTTC. Protein product: CASSRAGEGNEQFF.

This rearrangement joins TRBV5-1 to TRBJ2-3, with D possibly TRBD2 on 6 matching bases. The CDR3 runs 15 residues. V lost 0 bases and J lost 3, with 11 bases in between. Per the germline V gene, CDR1 is SGHRS and CDR2 is YFSETQ. CDR3 nucleotides: TGCGCCAGCAGCTTGGACGGGGGTGGGACAGATACGCAGTATTTT. It is translated as CASSLDGGGTDTQYF.

The chain links TRBV19 to TRBJ2-5; 13 bases match TRBD2. This CDR3 region has 16 residues. CDR1 LNHDA and CDR2 SQIVND come from the germline V gene (reference sequence). V lost 5 bases and J lost 6; bases outside the gene matches: 9. The CDR3 is CASSPQLAGGPKTQYF. Here the CDR3 DNA reads TGTGCCAGTAGTCCTCAACTAGCGGGAGGGCCGAAGACCCAGTACTTC.

CDR3 DNA sequence: TGTGCCAGTAGTATTAGGGGAGTCACCCTACAGGGGGCGAATTACAATGAGCAGTTCTTC. Its translation: CASSIRGVTLQGANYNEQFF. The chain uses TRBV19 and TRBJ2-1, with 9 bases aligning to TRBD1. There are 20 residues in the CDR3. The germline V gene encodes CDR1 LNHDA and CDR2 SQIVND (reference sequence). The V segment lost 3 bases and the J segment 4 bases; nucleotides outside the gene matches: 19.

In this sample, this clone turned up once. This chain connects TRBV18 to TRBJ2-1; TRBD2 is a possible D gene (5 bases). Trimming stripped 1 base from V and 8 bases from J, with 9 bases between. CDR1 and CDR2 from the germline V gene are KGHSH and LQKENI. CDR3 size: 13 residues. The CDR3 reads CASSPRWEYEQFF. The CDR3, as DNA: TGTGCCAGCTCACCACGATGGGAGTATGAGCAGTTCTTC.

This sequence joins TRBV30 and TRBJ1-4; 11 bases agree with TRBD1. CDR1 is GTSNPN, CDR2 SVGIG, per germline (reference sequence). The J segment lost 8 bases and the V segment lost 2 bases, leaving 13 bases of the junction unmatched. CDR3 size: 17 residues. The CDR3 spells CAWSPRTGGSIGEKLFF. The CDR3 coding sequence is TGTGCCTGGAGTCCCCGGACAGGGGGCTCGATAGGAGAAAAACTGTTTTTT. Filled out from reference TRBV30 and TRBJ1-4, the complete variable domain reads SQTIHQWPATLVQPVGSPLSLECTVEGTSNPNLYWYRQAAGRGLQLLFYSVGIGQISSEVPQNLSASRPQDRQFILSSKKLLLSDSGFYLCAWSPRTGGSIGEKLFFGSGTQLSVL.

The chain recombines TRBV29-1 with TRBJ2-2; 7 bases are shared with TRBD1. V was pared by 4 bases and J by 5 bases, with 1 base of the junction left unmatched. CDR3 length equals 12 residues. Germline values: CDR1 SQVTM, CDR2 ANQGSEA. The CDR3 DNA sequence: TGCAGCGTTGCCAGGGGGACCGGGGAGCTGTTTTTT. This codes for CSVARGTGELFF.

As concerns this clone: A junction end diverges from the germline sequence, so it may reflect a read error. The chain employs TRBV14 and TRBJ2-7; D uncertain. The germline CDR1 and CDR2 sequences are SGHDN and FVKESK. This CDR3 has 11 residues. The CDR3 protein is CASSQDWAKSF. The CDR3 DNA reads TGTGCCAGCAGCCAAGATTGGGCTAAGAGCTTC.

This clone was detected a few times. The rearrangement uses TRBV1 and TRBJ2-7; the table's D gene call, TRBD1, was not cross checked with the DNA. TRBV1 is a documented pseudogene. The CDR3 has 14 amino acids. CDR3 residues: CASSQEAGAVEQYF. The CDR3 nucleotides are TGCGCCAGCAGCCAAGAGGCAGGGGCGGTCGAGCAGTACTTC.

This clone has only a few counts. The chain combines TRBV9 with TRBJ1-1; TRBD1 matches at 8 bases. Germline CDR1 and CDR2: SGDLS and YYNGEE. There are 14 residues in the CDR3. The V gene end was trimmed by 2 bases and the J gene end by 1 base; junction bases not matched to a gene: 1. CDR3 bases: TGTGCCAGCAGCGTCCAGGGGGCGAACACTGAAGCTTTCTTT. Protein product: CASSVQGANTEAFF.

V is TRBV28 and J is TRBJ2-7; TRBD2 matches 12 bases. V shed 3 bases and J 5 bases; nucleotides not matched to a gene: 8. CDR1 and CDR2 (germline): MDHEN, SYDVKM. The length of the CDR3 is 16 residues. CDR3 sequence: CASSFMRLAGVDEQYF. CDR3 coding DNA: TGTGCCAGCAGTTTTATGAGACTAGCGGGAGTAGACGAGCAGTACTTC.

The chain employs TRBV30 and TRBJ2-5; possibly TRBD1 for D (6 bases). CDR1 is GTSNPN, CDR2 SVGIG, per germline (reference sequence). The V end was cut by 0 bases, the J end by 5 bases, with 10 bases between. CDR3 length equals 13 residues. CDR3 in amino acids: CAWSVGGSETQYF. Written as DNA, the CDR3 is TGTGCCTGGAGTGTAGGGGGTTCGGAGACCCAGTACTTC.

This CDR3 is CATGLARYEQYF. CDR3 nucleotides: TGTGCCACCGGACTCGCTCGTTACGAGCAGTACTTC. This chain uses TRBV28 with TRBJ2-7; possible D gene TRBD2, 5 bases. Trimming took off 10 bases at V and 4 bases at J, with 14 bases between the two ends. Germline V lookup: CDR1 MDHEN, CDR2 SYDVKM. The CDR3 has 12 amino acids.

The rearrangement joins TRBV18 to TRBJ2-7; 9 bases fit TRBD2. The CDR3 length is 16 residues. Germline V gives CDR1 KGHSH, CDR2 LQKENI. Unmatched junction bases numbered 8, after V lost 1 base and J lost 4 bases. CDR3 protein: CASSPRSGTSTYEQYF. The CDR3 bases are TGTGCCAGCTCACCACGATCAGGGACTAGCACGTACGAGCAGTACTTC.

V and J are TRBV11-3 and TRBJ2-5; 10 positions agree with TRBD2. The CDR3 sequence is 16 residues long. From germline, CDR1 is SGHNT and CDR2 YENEEA. With V trimmed by 3 bases and J by 5 bases, 9 bases remained unmatched. In nucleotides, the CDR3 is TGTGCCAGCAGCTTGGCGAGCGGGAGGGCCGGGGAGACCCAGTACTTC. It is translated as CASSLASGRAGETQYF.

V and J are TRBV7-5 and TRBJ2-1; whether TRBD1, the table's D call, matches the DNA was not checked. TRBV7-5 is deemed a pseudogene. There are 15 residues in the CDR3. The CDR3 DNA sequence: TGTGCCAGCAGCCGCCCGGGACAAGGACACAATGAGCAGTTCTTC. It specifies CASSRPGQGHNEQFF.

This chain uses TRBV18 with TRBJ2-5, with D hard to call. The CDR3 is 12 amino acids. Per the germline V gene, CDR1 is KGHSH and CDR2 is LQKENI. V was cut by 3 bases and J by 1 base, with 3 bases left in between. CDR3 protein: CASSPGQETQYF. CDR3 nucleotide sequence: TGTGCCAGCTCACCGGGCCAAGAGACCCAGTACTTC. The full variable domain, completed using reference TRBV18 and TRBJ2-5, is NAGVMQNPRHLVRRRGQEARLRCSPMKGHSHVYWYRQLPEEGLKFMVYLQKENIIDESGMPKERFSAEFPKEGPSILRIQQVVRGDSAAYFCASSPGQETQYFGPGTRLLVL.